These 27 T cell receptor beta chains share one sample of origin, sequenced in a study of cytomegalovirus exposure and HLA in healthy donors. Sequenced by immunoSEQ multiplex PCR; TCRdb stores in-frame clones only, minus some. This table has approximately 170,000 clones, about 89% appearing once. Material for sequencing was PBMCs. Every receptor here comes from a woman under 30 in good health and CMV-seropositive.

This sequence joins TRBV2 and TRBJ2-5; 9 nucleotides agree with TRBD1. V lost 6 bases, J lost 2 bases, and 1 base stayed unmatched. CDR1 is SNHLY and CDR2 is FYNNEI in the germline V gene. This CDR3 region has 13 residues. CDR3 sequence reads: CASRGQGQETQYF. The CDR3 region has the DNA TGTGCCAGCAGGGGACAGGGACAAGAGACCCAGTACTTC.

The chain employs TRBV5-6 and TRBJ2-2; D not certain. Trimming removed 2 bases from V and 1 base from J, with 6 bases in between. This CDR3 comprises 14 residues. Germline CDR1 and CDR2: SGHDT and YYEEEE. The CDR3 sequence is CASSFSGNTGELFF. Here the CDR3 DNA reads TGTGCCAGCAGCTTTTCCGGGAACACCGGGGAGCTGTTTTTT.

This clone came up once. This chain uses TRBV9 with TRBJ2-7, with no clear D. V was pared by 3 bases and J by 3 bases, with 16 bases between. The CDR3 length is 15 residues. Germline-derived CDR1 and CDR2 are SGDLS and YYNGEE. CDR3 bases: TGTGCCAGCAGCGCAGTGGCAGGCATCTTCTACGAGCAGTACTTC. Translating it yields CASSAVAGIFYEQYF.

Comments on this clone: Other DNA sequences in the sample encode the same CDR3. V and J are TRBV9 and TRBJ2-1, with 13 bases identical to TRBD2. The CDR3 runs to 15 residues. V shed 2 bases, J shed 5 bases, and the junction held 1 base outside the gene matches. Germline V CDR1 and CDR2: SGDLS, YYNGEE. CDR3 bases: TGTGCCAGCAGCGTTGGGACTAGCGGGGACAATGAGCAGTTCTTC. It yields the protein CASSVGTSGDNEQFF.

The CDR3 nucleotides read TGTGCCAGCAGCTCCAGCCCCCGACAGGGGGGATACGAGCAGTACTTC. This sequence encodes CASSSSPRQGGYEQYF. The chain recombines TRBV7-2 with TRBJ2-7, with 9 bases matching TRBD1. The germline CDR1 and CDR2 sequences are SGHTA and FQGNSA. V trimming: 4 bases; J trimming: 4 bases; junction bases outside the gene matches: 11. The CDR3 runs 16 residues.

DNA of the CDR3: TGTGCCAGCGGATCCGGGACAGGGGGCGCATCAAGCAATCAGCCCCAGCATTTT. Encoded protein: CASGSGTGGASSNQPQHF. The chain links TRBV28 to TRBJ1-5, with TRBD1 identical over 12 bases. With 8 bases clipped from V and 1 base from J, the junction kept 12 bases outside the gene matches. The CDR3 is 18 residues long. The germline V gene encodes CDR1 MDHEN and CDR2 SYDVKM.

V usage is TRBV6-1 and J usage is TRBJ2-1, with 7 bases that match TRBD2. V lost 7 bases and J lost 8; bases outside the gene matches: 17. This CDR3 has 16 residues. The germline V gene has CDR1 MNHNS and CDR2 SASEGT. The CDR3 here is CASTEVAGESQHEQFF. In DNA, the CDR3 is TGTGCCAGCACTGAGGTGGCGGGGGAGTCCCAACATGAGCAGTTCTTC.

V and J are TRBV10-3 and TRBJ2-2, with 8 nucleotides matching TRBD2. Germline V gene lookup returns CDR1 ENHRY and CDR2 SYGVKD. The CDR3 loop spans 15 amino acids. Germline trimming cut 4 bases from V and 4 bases from J; bases unmatched to any gene: 5. For the CDR3, the DNA is TGTGCCATCAGTGCCACTAGCGGACCCACCGGGGAGCTGTTTTTT. Protein: CAISATSGPTGELFF.

The rearrangement joins TRBV6-1 to TRBJ2-7; 11 nucleotides agree with TRBD1. Trimming cost V 7 bases and J 3 bases; bases outside gene matches: 5. Germline-derived CDR1 and CDR2 are MNHNS and SASEGT. The CDR3 covers 14 residues. The CDR3 is CASKVGTGGYEQYF. The CDR3 DNA sequence: TGTGCCAGCAAGGTCGGGACAGGGGGCTACGAGCAGTACTTC.

The chain recombines TRBV2 with TRBJ1-3; D is unresolved. This CDR3 region has 14 residues. V was pared by 4 bases and J by 1 base, with 8 bases between. The germline CDR1 and CDR2 sequences are SNHLY and FYNNEI. The CDR3 DNA is TGTGCCAGCAGTGTGAGGGATTCTGGAAACACCATATATTTT. Amino acid sequence: CASSVRDSGNTIYF.

The chain recombines TRBV2 with TRBJ1-5; 10 bases are shared with TRBD1. The CDR3 is 15 amino acids. V was clipped by 6 bases and J by 7 bases; unmatched bases: 9. In germline, CDR1 is SNHLY, CDR2 FYNNEI. For the CDR3, the DNA is TGTGCCAGCAGCCTGACGGACAGGGGGAGCCAGCCCCAGCATTTT. Its protein product is CASSLTDRGSQPQHF.

The gene calls are TRBV19 and TRBJ1-5, with unresolved D. CDR1 LNHDA and CDR2 SQIVND come from the germline V gene (reference sequence). The CDR3 runs to 12 residues. V gave up 6 bases and J gave up 4 bases, with 7 bases separating them. This chain's CDR3 is CASRAGNQPQHF. The CDR3 nucleotides read TGTGCCAGTAGGGCGGGAAATCAGCCCCAGCATTTT.

This chain connects TRBV10-3 to TRBJ1-4, with D unresolved. Between the trimmed V and J ends, which lost 6 bases and 8 bases, there was a span of 10 bases. Germline values: CDR1 ENHRY, CDR2 SYGVKD. The CDR3 extends over 12 amino acids. CDR3 coding DNA: TGTGCCATCAGGGGAGCCAGGGAAAAACTGTTTTTT. It yields the protein CAIRGAREKLFF.

The chain has TRBV2 and TRBJ2-1, with TRBD2 identical over 7 bases. The germline V gene has CDR1 SNHLY and CDR2 FYNNEI. Trimming cost V 6 bases and J 3 bases; bases outside gene matches: 8. The CDR3 spans 15 residues. In nucleotides, the CDR3 is TGTGCCAGCAGGCCGGCGGGAGCGGGCTACAATGAGCAGTTCTTC. Translating it yields CASRPAGAGYNEQFF.

The chain joins TRBV7-6 to TRBJ1-1; D perhaps matches TRBD1 (5 bases). V was clipped by 5 bases and J by 1 base, with 14 bases between them. The CDR3 covers 15 residues. CDR1 and CDR2 from the germline V gene are SGHVS and FNYEAQ. The chain's CDR3 is CASSILSGANTEAFF. Here the CDR3 DNA reads TGTGCCAGCAGCATCCTCAGTGGGGCGAACACTGAAGCTTTCTTT.

The rearrangement joins TRBV27 to TRBJ1-5, with TRBD1 matching over 8 bases. V was clipped by 6 bases and J by 7 bases; unmatched bases: 11. Germline CDR1 and CDR2: MNHEY and SMNVEV (reference sequence). There are 15 residues in the CDR3. CDR3 amino acids: CASSQGTGVLQPQHF. The CDR3 DNA is TGTGCCAGCAGCCAAGGGACAGGAGTACTCCAGCCCCAGCATTTT.

This sequence joins TRBV4-3 and TRBJ2-7; no firm D call. Trimming pared 3 bases from V and 2 bases from J, leaving 11 bases between. The CDR3 length is 14 residues. Germline CDR1 is LGHNA and CDR2 is YSLEER. Written as DNA, the CDR3 is TGCGCCAGCAGCCAGCACCACAACACCTACGAGCAGTACTTC. Amino acids: CASSQHHNTYEQYF.

This rearrangement joins TRBV19 to TRBJ2-1; TRBD2 aligns across 12 bases. CDR3 size: 14 residues. J was trimmed by 5 bases and V by 9 bases; bases with no gene match: 5. Germline CDR1 is LNHDA and CDR2 is SQIVND (reference sequence). CDR3 DNA sequence: TGTGCCAGCCTAGCGGGAGGGCGGAACAATGAGCAGTTCTTC. Its protein is CASLAGGRNNEQFF. The whole variable domain, remainder taken from reference TRBV19 and TRBJ2-1, is DGGITQSPKYLFRKEGQNVTLSCEQNLNHDAMYWYRQDPGQGLRLIYYSQIVNDFQKGDIAEGYSVSREKKESFPLTVTSAQKNPTAFYLCASLAGGRNNEQFFGPGTRLTVL.

The CDR3 sequence is CASSGAREYTGELFF. In DNA form, the CDR3 reads TGTGCCAGTAGTGGGGCTAGGGAATACACCGGGGAGCTGTTTTTT. The rearrangement links TRBV19 to TRBJ2-2; TRBD1 is a possible D gene (5 bases). Between the trimmed V and J ends, which lost 5 bases and 3 bases, there was a span of 13 bases. The CDR3 has 15 residues. Germline CDR1 LNHDA, CDR2 SQIVND (reference sequence).

The rearrangement joins TRBV6-5 to TRBJ2-7; 8 bases agree with TRBD1. The germline V gene encodes CDR1 MNHEY and CDR2 SVGAGI. Trimming took 3 bases from V and 3 from J; bases not matched to a gene: 4. The CDR3 length is 14 residues. CDR3 DNA: TGTGCCAGCAGTTATGGAGGACAGGGCTACGAGCAGTACTTC. It translates to CASSYGGQGYEQYF.

V gene TRBV11-2 combines with J gene TRBJ2-4, with 8 bases lining up with TRBD1. The CDR3 length is 18 residues. With V trimmed by 5 bases and J by 4 bases, 16 bases remained unmatched. Germline V lookup: CDR1 SGHAT, CDR2 FQNNGV. The CDR3 sequence is CASSAVRRVRTGKNIQYF. The DNA for the CDR3 is TGTGCCAGCAGCGCTGTCCGACGCGTCCGGACAGGGAAAAACATTCAGTACTTC.

The genes are TRBV13 and TRBJ2-7; 9 bases align to TRBD2. V lost 5 bases and J lost 6; bases outside the gene matches: 11. Germline values: CDR1 PRHDT, CDR2 FYEKMQ (reference sequence). There are 15 residues in the CDR3. Here the CDR3 DNA reads TGTGCCAGCAGCGCCGGGGTAGCGGGAGAAGTCGAGCAGTACTTC. This gives the protein CASSAGVAGEVEQYF.

The rearrangement joins TRBV7-6 to TRBJ2-1, with a weak D call TRBD2 (5 bases). Germline V CDR1 and CDR2: SGHVS, FNYEAQ. V was shortened by 5 bases and J by 4 bases, with 15 bases between the two germline ends. The length of the CDR3 is 15 residues. CDR3 loop: CASSPVGEPYNEQFF. CDR3 sequence (DNA): TGTGCCAGCAGCCCCGTCGGGGAGCCGTACAATGAGCAGTTCTTC.

The chain recombines TRBV7-8 with TRBJ2-1; D unclear. The CDR3 is 16 amino acids. Germline CDR1 SGHVS, CDR2 FQNEAQ. Trimming pared 3 bases from V and 0 bases from J, leaving 12 bases between. The chain's CDR3 is CASSFPSPSSYNEQFF. The CDR3 DNA is TGTGCCAGCAGCTTCCCTTCCCCGAGCTCCTACAATGAGCAGTTCTTC.

The chain joins TRBV7-9 to TRBJ1-1, with D possibly matching TRBD1 (6 bases). The V end was cut by 1 base, the J end by 11 bases, with 20 bases between. CDR3 length: 15 amino acids. Germline CDR1 SEHNR, CDR2 FQNEAQ (reference sequence). As DNA, the CDR3 is TGTGCCAGCAGCTTAGACCTCGGCAGGCGGGGGGCGGCTTTCTTT. Translation gives CASSLDLGRRGAAFF.

The V and J genes are TRBV7-9 and TRBJ2-3, with D possibly being TRBD2 (6 bases). This CDR3 has 16 residues. V was pared by 0 bases and J by 0 bases, with 10 bases between. Per germline, CDR1 SEHNR and CDR2 FQNEAQ (reference sequence). The CDR3, as DNA: TGTGCCAGCAGCTTAGCAGGCGGGAAAAGCACAGATACGCAGTATTTT. Protein: CASSLAGGKSTDTQYF.

This chain links TRBV30 with TRBJ1-1; D call uncertain. Trimming cost V 2 bases and J 2 bases, with 12 bases left between them. This CDR3 spans 14 amino acids. CDR1 and CDR2 from the germline V gene are GTSNPN and SVGIG (reference sequence). The CDR3 is CAWSSWALNTEAFF. As DNA, the CDR3 is TGTGCCTGGAGTTCCTGGGCCCTCAACACTGAAGCTTTCTTT.